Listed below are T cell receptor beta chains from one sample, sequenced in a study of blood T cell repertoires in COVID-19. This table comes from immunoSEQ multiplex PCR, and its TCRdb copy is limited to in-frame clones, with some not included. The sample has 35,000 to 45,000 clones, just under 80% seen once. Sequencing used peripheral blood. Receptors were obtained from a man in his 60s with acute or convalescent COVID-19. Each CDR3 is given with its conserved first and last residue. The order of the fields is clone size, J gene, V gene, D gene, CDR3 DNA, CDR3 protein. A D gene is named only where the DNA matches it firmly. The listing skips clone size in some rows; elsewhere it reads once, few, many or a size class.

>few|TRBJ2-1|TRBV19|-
TGTGCCAGTAGTTCGCAACTCAGGGTATACGAGCAGTTCTTC
CASSSQLRVYEQFF
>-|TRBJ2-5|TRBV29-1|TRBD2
TGCAGCGTCGCTCCGGGACTAGCGAAGGAGACCCAGTACTTC
CSVAPGLAKETQYF
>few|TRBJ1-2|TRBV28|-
TGTGCCAGCAGTTCCCCCAGGGCACCAAACTATGGCTACACCTTC
CASSSPRAPNYGYTF
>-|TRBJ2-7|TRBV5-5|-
TGTGCCAGCAGCACCATGACAGGGAGGACTCACGAGCAGTACTTC
CASSTMTGRTHEQYF
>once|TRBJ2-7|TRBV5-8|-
TGTGCCAGCAGCTTGGGGGTCACGGCGGGTTACGAGCAGTACTTC
CASSLGVTAGYEQYF
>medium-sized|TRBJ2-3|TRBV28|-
TGTGCCAGCAGATACACAGATACGCAGTATTTT
CASRYTDTQYF
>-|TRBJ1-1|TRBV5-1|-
TGCGCCAGCAGCTTGGAGTGGCGGAACCTAAACACTGAAGCTTTCTTT
CASSLEWRNLNTEAFF
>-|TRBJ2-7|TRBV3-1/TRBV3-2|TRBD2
TGTGCCAGCAGCCAAGCGGGGCTAGCGGGTCCTGGCGAGCAGTACTTC
CASSQAGLAGPGEQYF
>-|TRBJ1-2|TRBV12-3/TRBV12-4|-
TGTGCCAGCAGTTTAATCTCTGAGAATGGCTACACCTTC
CASSLISENGYTF
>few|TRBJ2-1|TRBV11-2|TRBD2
TGTGCCAGCAGCTTTAGCGGGAGGGGGTACAATGAGCAGTTCTTC
CASSFSGRGYNEQFF
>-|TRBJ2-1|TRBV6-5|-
TGTGCCAGCAGCAGGCCGTACAATGAGCAGTTCTTC
CASSRPYNEQFF
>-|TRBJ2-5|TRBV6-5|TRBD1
TGTGCCAGCAGCTCCGGGACAGGACAAGAGACCCAGTACTTC
CASSSGTGQETQYF
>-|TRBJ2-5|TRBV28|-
TGTGCCAGCAGTTTGCGGGGCGAGGGGACCCAGTACTTC
CASSLRGEGTQYF
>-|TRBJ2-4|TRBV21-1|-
TGTGCCAGCAGCCCCCTGCGGGACAGTTTAGCCAAAAACATTCAGTACTTC
CASSPLRDSLAKNIQYF
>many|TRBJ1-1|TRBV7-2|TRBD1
TGTGCCAGCAGCTTAGCGGCAGGGGGCAACATGAACACTGAAGCTTTCTTT
CASSLAAGGNMNTEAFF
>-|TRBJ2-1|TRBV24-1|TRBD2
TGTGCCACCAGTGATTTGACTAGCGTTGATGAGCAGTTCTTC
CATSDLTSVDEQFF
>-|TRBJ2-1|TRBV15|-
TGTGCCACCAGCTTACGGACTGTTACTACCTACAATGAGCAGTTCTTC
CATSLRTVTTYNEQFF
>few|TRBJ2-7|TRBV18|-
TGTGCCAGCTCGGCTCGGGACTTCTCCGACGAGCAGTACTTC
CASSARDFSDEQYF
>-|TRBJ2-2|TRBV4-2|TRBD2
TGTGCCAGCAGCAAACTAGCGGACACCGGGGAGCTGTTTTTT
CASSKLADTGELFF
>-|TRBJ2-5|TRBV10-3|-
TGTGCCATCAGTGAGTCGGAGTCAGCAGAGACCCAGTACTTC
CAISESESAETQYF
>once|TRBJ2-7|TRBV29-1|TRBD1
TGCAGCGTTGGACAGGGAACTTCCTACGAGCAGTACTTC
CSVGQGTSYEQYF
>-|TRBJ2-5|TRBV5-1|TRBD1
TGCGCCAGCAGCTTACAGGGGGCGCGGGGAGAGACCCAGTACTTC
CASSLQGARGETQYF
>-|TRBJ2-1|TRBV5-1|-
TGCGCCAGCAGCGGGACAAAGTTGAATCGTGATGAGCAGTTCTTC
CASSGTKLNRDEQFF
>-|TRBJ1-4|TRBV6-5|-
TGTGCCAGCGGGGTATTTGGGGGGGAAAAACTGTTTTTT
CASGVFGGEKLFF
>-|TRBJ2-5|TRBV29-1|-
TGCAGCGTTGACGAGGGCGAGACCCAGTACTTC
CSVDEGETQYF
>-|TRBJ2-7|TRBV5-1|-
TGCGCCAGCAGTTTTAGTAATAGGGGCTACGAGCAGTACTTC
CASSFSNRGYEQYF
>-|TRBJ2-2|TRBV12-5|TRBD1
TGTGCTAGTGGTACGGGACAGGGGGCCACCGGGGAGCTGTTTTTT
CASGTGQGATGELFF
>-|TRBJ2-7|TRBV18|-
TGTGCCAGTTCGCCCTCGTTGGGAGACTACGAGCAGTACTTC
CASSPSLGDYEQYF
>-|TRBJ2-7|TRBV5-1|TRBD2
TGCGCCAGCAGCTTGACTAGCGGGGGGGCCTACGAGCAGTACTTC
CASSLTSGGAYEQYF
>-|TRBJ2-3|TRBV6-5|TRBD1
TGTGCCAGCAGTACGACAGGGGCTAGCACAGATACGCAGTATTTT
CASSTTGASTDTQYF
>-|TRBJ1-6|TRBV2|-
TGTGCCAGCAGTGATCGGGGTAGTAATTCACCCCTCCACTTT
CASSDRGSNSPLHF
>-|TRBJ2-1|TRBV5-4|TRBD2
TGTGCCAGCAGCGGGGAGGGATTTAGCGGGAGCCCCAATGAGCAGTTCTTC
CASSGEGFSGSPNEQFF
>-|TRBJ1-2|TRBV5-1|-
TGCGCCAGCAGCCATCTCCAAGGGGATGGCTACACCTTC
CASSHLQGDGYTF
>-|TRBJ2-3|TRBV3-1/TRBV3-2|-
TGTGCCAGCAGCCACGGGGTTACGCAGTATTTT
CASSHGVTQYF
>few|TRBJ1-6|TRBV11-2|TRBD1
TGTGCCAGCAGCCACAGGGGGAATAATTCACCCCTCCACTTT
CASSHRGNNSPLHF
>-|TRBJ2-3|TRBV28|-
TGTGCCAGGACCAGGGAAACTAGCACAGATACGCAGTATTTT
CARTRETSTDTQYF
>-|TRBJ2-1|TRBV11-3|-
TGTGCCAGCAGCTTACTAAATGAGCAGTTCTTC
CASSLLNEQFF
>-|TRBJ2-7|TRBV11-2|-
TGTGCCAGCAGCTTTGGGCCCTCTAACTACGAGCAGTACTTC
CASSFGPSNYEQYF
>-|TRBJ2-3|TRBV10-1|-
TGCGCCAGCAGTGAGTCCTTTCGGGTCCGGGGGCAGTATTTT
CASSESFRVRGQYF
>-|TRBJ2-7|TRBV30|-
TGTGCCTGGATGGTCAGTACCTACGAGCAGTACTTC
CAWMVSTYEQYF
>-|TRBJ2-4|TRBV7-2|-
TGTGCCAGCAGCGTCCGGGACTTACAAGCCAAAAACATTCAGTACTTC
CASSVRDLQAKNIQYF
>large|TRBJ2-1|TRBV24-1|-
TGTGCCACCAGTTCAGTTACGTACGGGGATAATGAGCAGTTCTTC
CATSSVTYGDNEQFF
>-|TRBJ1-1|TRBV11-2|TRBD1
TGTGCCAGCAGCCCCCCCGCGGAAGGCACGACAGGGGGGACTGAAGCTTTCTTT
CASSPPAEGTTGGTEAFF
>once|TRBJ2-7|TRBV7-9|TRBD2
TGTGCCAGCAGCTTAGGGCTAGCGGGAGAGGTGCAGTACTTC
CASSLGLAGEVQYF
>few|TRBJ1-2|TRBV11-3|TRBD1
TGTGCCAGCAGCCCCGGACAGGGGTCGGGTGGCTACACCTTC
CASSPGQGSGGYTF
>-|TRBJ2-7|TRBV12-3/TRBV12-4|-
TGTGCCAGCAGTTTGCTAAACTCCTACGAGCAGTACTTC
CASSLLNSYEQYF
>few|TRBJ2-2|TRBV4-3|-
TGCGCCAGCAGCCAAGAACTTACAGGCCGATTGGGCGGGGAGCTGTTTTTT
CASSQELTGRLGGELFF
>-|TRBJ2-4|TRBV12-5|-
TGTGCTAGTGGTTTTCGGGGTGGGAATAACAAAAACATTCAGTACTTC
CASGFRGGNNKNIQYF
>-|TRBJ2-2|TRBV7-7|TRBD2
TGTGCCAGCAGCTTAGCGGCGGGAGCTGGAGCCGGGGAGCTGTTTTTT
CASSLAAGAGAGELFF
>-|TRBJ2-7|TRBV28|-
TGTGCCAGCAGTTTATTCGGTATCTTATCCTACGAGCAGTACTTC
CASSLFGILSYEQYF